The rows below give T cell receptor delta chains drawn from one sample of a study of gammadelta T cells in human blood. With CATT, TCRdb re-called clones from the RT-PCR reads. Of about 1,100 delta-chain clones listed, 6.5% to 8.5% are singletons. Sequences were obtained from non-Vgamma9Vdelta2 gamma-delta T cells from adult blood. Receptors originate from a human donor. The CDR3 runs from the conserved cysteine through the conserved F or W. Expanded clones are given a class, and other clones once, few, many or no size at all.

clone size	V gene	J gene	CDR3 protein
large	TRDV1	TRDJ1	CALGELLRSYGVWRCDKLIF
-	TRDV1	TRDJ1	CALGEHMVGIRGLIF
large	TRDV1	TRDJ1	CALGESLRGIKRWFTDKLIF
medium-sized	TRAV38-2/DV8	TRDJ1	CALAGIPIWGITYTDKLIF
large	TRDV1	TRDJ1	CALVRTYSGWGAEKLIF
medium-sized	TRDV1	TRDJ1	CALGERSAPPWGYRYTDKLIF
large	TRDV1	TRDJ1	CALGSFHLHFLCTGTDKLIF
medium-sized	TRDV1	TRDJ1	CALGIARSFLHGRTDKLIF
medium-sized	TRDV1	TRDJ1	CALGNSGSRDKFRIGTSDKLIF
medium-sized	TRAV38-2/DV8	TRDJ1	CAYRSAMASYKNNWGIKGSYTDKLIF
large	TRDV1	TRDJ1	CALGESSYPWGILHDKLIF
large	TRDV1	TRDJ1	CALGERRAFLGDTRGYTDKLIF
few	TRDV1	TRDJ1	CALGEGTFLRFLGDVCTDKLIF
few	TRDV1	TRDJ1	CALGEFAFPLDKLIF
-	TRDV1	TRDJ1	CALGELNHEPLAGGETGKLIF
few	TRDV1	TRDJ1	CALGEHRTRTAGGTQGLIF
medium-sized	TRDV1	TRDJ1	CALGELPYGLVWGMLYTDKLIF
medium-sized	TRDV1	TRDJ1	CALGELISLPTGRPGKLIF
few	TRDV1	TRDJ1	CALGERRPPERYWGKADKLIF
-	TRDV1	TRDJ1	CALQVGLRLRNFGWTDKLIF
few	TRDV3	TRDJ1	CAFRGPSDGAKTKLIF
large	TRAV38-2/DV8	TRDJ1	CAYRSAEPPGLLGPNGDKLIF
medium-sized	TRDV1	TRDJ1	CALGEDLSGEEYTDKLIF
-	TRDV1	TRDJ1	CALGEHFHVLGERCVDKLIF
medium-sized	TRDV1	TRDJ1	CALGEPLLPAGGYGPCTRYTDKLIF
medium-sized	TRDV1	TRDJ1	CALGESLSYGRAWGIKYTDKLIF
few	TRDV1	TRDJ1	CALGERPPLGDSYNPLYTDKLIF
large	TRDV1	TRDJ1	CALGEGPYPFLEGGGYLPDKLIF
few	TRDV1	TRDJ3	CALGEPPSRYWGISSWDTRQMFF
medium-sized	TRDV2	TRDJ1	CACDKLGDTDKLIF
medium-sized	TRDV1	TRDJ1	CALGEPHPAGQYTDKLIF
large	TRAV36/DV7	TRDJ1	CAVGRPSYDGVTWGIRELIF
medium-sized	TRDV1	TRDJ1	CALGEQGFLQGDTRYTDKLIF
large	TRAV38-2/DV8	TRDJ1	CAYRSWGLPTLGEDEYTDKLIF
-	TRDV2	TRDJ1	CACDTGGGPYTDKLIF
few	TRDV2	TRDJ1	CACDNFLLPYTDKLIF
large	TRDV2	TRDJ1	CACVAARTDKLIF
large	TRAV23/DV6	TRDJ1	CAGGPLKGWGADKLIF
medium-sized	TRDV1	TRDJ1	CALGELDRPLFLLGDTRSKLIF
medium-sized	TRDV1	TRDJ1	CALGDPRPSQTYWGIPYTDKLIF
large	TRDV1	TRDJ1	CALGIRSGGWPYTDKLIF
medium-sized	TRDV1	TRDJ1	CALGATLQEGRLPTAVLGVYTDKLIF
medium-sized	TRDV2	TRDJ1	CACDTTPYWGIPADKLIF
large	TRDV3	TRDJ1	CALFGRTGGEYTDKLIF
large	TRDV3	TRDJ1	CAFKHLLPLGDTVKLIF
large	TRDV1	TRDJ1	CALGGLLPRGGPPGTDKLIF
medium-sized	TRDV1	TRDJ1	CALGGPELSYPRTGGYVYTDKLIF
medium-sized	TRDV1	TRDJ1	CALGEGTLLLGTDKLIF
medium-sized	TRDV1	TRDJ1	CALGAPFLRGIAPYTDKLIF
-	TRAV29/DV5	TRDJ1	CAASAFLRLGVDKLIF
medium-sized	TRDV1	TRDJ1	CALGGGLGEQYTDKLIF
large	TRDV2	TRDJ1	CACDTDPRSGTGGRYTDKLIF
medium-sized	TRDV1	TRDJ1	CALGELHFRLGDTDGLDKLIF
medium-sized	TRDV1	TRDJ1	CALGELGVVPSQYWGIPSPLHDKLIF
few	TRDV1	TRDJ1	CALGVNWGPAYTDKLIF